A single sample gave rise to the 18 T cell receptor beta chains below, sequenced in a study of T-cell reconstitution after alpha-beta-depleted transplantation in children. The TCRbeta library was prepared with unique molecular identifiers. TCRdb reprocessed the PCR reads with MiXCR, giving one entry per CDR3 protein. The table has 350,000 to 450,000 distinct CDR3 sequences, less than 15% seen once. Sequencing was performed on PBMCs, taken from the stem cell graft. Receptor source: a human donor who donated a stem cell graft to a child with Fanconi anemia.

At least ten counts were recorded for this clonotype. V usage is TRBV25-1 and J usage is TRBJ2-7; the D gene could be TRBD1 or TRBD2 (5 bases each). This CDR3 has 13 residues. Looked up from germline, CDR1 is MGHDK and CDR2 is SYGVNS. Trimming stripped 1 base from V and 8 bases from J, with 12 bases between. CDR3 loop: CASSEWDAPQQYF. The CDR3 DNA sequence: TGTGCCAGCAGTGAATGGGACGCTCCTCAGCAGTACTTC.

This sequence joins TRBV12-3 or TRBV12-4 and TRBJ1-1; D gene uncertain. This CDR3 spans 11 amino acids. V was trimmed by 8 bases and J by 8 bases, leaving 12 bases between them. CDR3 sequence (DNA): TGTGCCAGCCGGACTAGTGGGGAAGCTTTCTTT. Its protein is CASRTSGEAFF.

This clonotype came up many times. V is TRBV6-1 and J is TRBJ1-2; TRBD1 matches 8 bases. Losses at the gene ends were 5 bases for V and 7 bases for J; bases not matched to a gene: 9. The germline V gene encodes CDR1 MNHNS and CDR2 SASEGT. CDR3 size: 14 residues. The DNA for the CDR3 is TGTGCCAGCAGTACAGGGGGGACAATTTCTGGCTACACCTTC. Encoded protein: CASSTGGTISGYTF.

There are many counts of this clonotype. The rearrangement joins TRBV12-3 or TRBV12-4 to TRBJ1-3; 7 bases are shared with TRBD1. V trimming: 5 bases; J trimming: 0 bases; junction bases outside the gene matches: 1. This CDR3 spans 14 amino acids. This CDR3 reads CASSRDSSGNTIYF. In nucleotides, the CDR3 is TGTGCCAGCAGTCGGGACAGCTCTGGAAACACCATATATTTT.

The chain uses TRBV18 and TRBJ2-6, with D tentatively TRBD1 or TRBD2 (6 bases each). The V end lost 8 bases, the J end lost 2 bases, and 16 bases lay between the germline ends. The CDR3 extends over 16 amino acids. The germline CDR1 and CDR2 sequences are KGHSH and LQKENI. The CDR3 DNA reads TGTGCCAGCCTGCCGGAAGGGGGGCCTGGGGCCAACGTCCTGACTTTC. Protein sequence: CASLPEGGPGANVLTF.

The sample holds a few counts of this clonotype. This rearrangement joins TRBV6-2 or TRBV6-3 to TRBJ2-7, with D possibly being TRBD1 (6 bases). Between the trimmed V and J ends, which lost 3 bases and 4 bases, there was a span of 13 bases. The germline V gene encodes CDR1 MNHEY and CDR2 SVGEGT. The CDR3 runs 14 residues. Here the CDR3 reads CASSYSGTTYEQYF. The CDR3 region has the DNA TGTGCCAGCAGTTATTCCGGGACAACATACGAGCAGTACTTC.

The rearrangement uses TRBV6-1 and TRBJ1-6; 9 positions agree with TRBD1. V lost 6 bases, J lost 13 bases, and 16 bases stayed unmatched. This CDR3 spans 16 amino acids. The germline gives CDR1 MNHNS, CDR2 SASEGT. CDR3 nucleotides: TGTGCCAGCAGCCACAGGGGGCTACATGGGAAGGCGCCCCTCCACTTT. It yields the protein CASSHRGLHGKAPLHF.

Ten or more counts support this clonotype. V gene TRBV5-1 combines with J gene TRBJ2-1; perhaps TRBD1 as D (6 bases). CDR3 length: 15 residues. Germline loops: CDR1 SGHRS, CDR2 YFSETQ. Trimming left V 0 bases short and J 2 bases short, with 9 bases between. Here the CDR3 DNA reads TGCGCCAGCAGCTTGGGACAGGTTGCCTACAATGAGCAGTTCTTC. As protein: CASSLGQVAYNEQFF. The variable domain in full, with the rest retrieved from reference TRBV5-1 and TRBJ2-1, is KAGVTQTPRYLIKTRGQQVTLSCSPISGHRSVSWYQQTPGQGLQFLFEYFSETQRNKGNFPGRFSGRQFSNSRSEMNVSTLELGDSALYLCASSLGQVAYNEQFFGPGTRLTVL.

On this clonotype: A much larger clone lies a single base off, so this may be a read error. Likely a read error: the CDR3 ends without its conserved phenylalanine or tryptophan. The chain recombines TRBV3-1 with TRBJ1-4; weak D call: TRBD1 (6 bases). The germline V and J ends were trimmed by 3 bases and 8 bases, with 10 bases remaining between them. The CDR3 covers 13 residues. Germline CDR1 LGHDT, CDR2 YNNKEL (reference sequence). CDR3 nucleotides: TGTGCCAGCAGCCATGGACAGTTAGAAAAACTGTTTTCT. Its protein product is CASSHGQLEKLFS.

This clonotype showed up many times. V is TRBV28 and J is TRBJ2-3, with 9 bases aligning to TRBD1. This CDR3 is 17 amino acids long. The V and J ends lost 4 bases and 1 base, in that order; junction bases with no gene match: 9. Germline assignment: CDR1 MDHEN and CDR2 SYDVKM. The CDR3 sequence: CASSSHPRQGGTDTQYF. The CDR3, as DNA: TGTGCCAGCAGTTCTCATCCAAGACAGGGGGGCACAGATACGCAGTATTTT.

This rearrangement joins TRBV6-2 or TRBV6-3 to TRBJ2-3; D uncertain. The germline CDR1 and CDR2 sequences are MNHEY and SVGEGT. Trimming left V 0 bases short and J 6 bases short, with 10 bases between. The CDR3 spans 14 residues. Here the CDR3 reads CASSYSWLVDTQYF. For the CDR3, the DNA is TGTGCCAGCAGTTACTCGTGGCTGGTGGATACGCAGTATTTT.

The chain has TRBV6-1 and TRBJ2-7, with 10 bases lining up with TRBD2. The CDR3 has 16 amino acids. V was clipped by 8 bases and J by 4 bases; unmatched bases: 14. The germline CDR1 and CDR2 sequences are MNHNS and SASEGT. Written as DNA, the CDR3 is TGTGCCAGCCGGAGGCTAGCGGGGGCCTCAGAGTACGAGCAGTACGTC. Its protein product is CASRRLAGASEYEQYV.

V gene TRBV28 combines with J gene TRBJ1-2, with TRBD1 identical over 10 bases. The germline CDR1 and CDR2 sequences are MDHEN and SYDVKM. The V segment lost 4 bases and the J segment 4 bases; nucleotides outside the gene matches: 6. CDR3 size: 15 residues. The CDR3 loop is CASSSRDRGTYGYTF. CDR3 nucleotides: TGTGCCAGCAGTTCCCGGGACAGGGGTACCTATGGCTACACCTTC.

This clonotype was counted ten times or more. The chain recombines TRBV29-1 with TRBJ2-3; 7 positions match TRBD1. Unmatched junction bases numbered 4, after V lost 6 bases and J lost 4 bases. Germline CDR1 and CDR2: SQVTM and ANQGSEA. The CDR3 extends over 12 amino acids. The CDR3 sequence: CSVLDRADTQYF. CDR3 DNA: TGCAGCGTCTTAGACAGGGCAGATACGCAGTATTTT.

V gene TRBV7-9 combines with J gene TRBJ1-3; 10 bases line up with TRBD1. J was trimmed by 8 bases and V by 4 bases; bases with no gene match: 8. Germline loops: CDR1 SEHNR, CDR2 FQNEAQ (reference sequence). The CDR3 loop spans 15 amino acids. Here the CDR3 reads CASSYVGTGEHTIYF. DNA of the CDR3: TGTGCCAGCAGCTACGTGGGGACAGGGGAACACACCATATATTTT.

V is TRBV6-5 and J is TRBJ2-2; the match to TRBD2 covers 8 bases. The CDR3 consists of 19 residues. After removal of 2 bases from V and 0 bases from J, the junction contained 11 bases not matched to a gene. Per the germline V gene, CDR1 is MNHEY and CDR2 is SVGAGI. The CDR3 DNA is TGTGCCAGCAGTTACAATGGGTTCGGGGGGGGGACGAACACCGGGGAGCTGTTTTTT. As protein: CASSYNGFGGGTNTGELFF.

CDR3 in amino acids: CSARVVGNTGELFF. CDR3 bases: TGCAGTGCTAGAGTTGTAGGGAACACCGGGGAGCTGTTTTTT. The chain joins TRBV20-1 to TRBJ2-2, with D unresolved. The CDR3 contains 14 residues. The V end was cut by 1 base, the J end by 1 base, with 7 bases between. The germline V gene has CDR1 DFQATT and CDR2 SNEGSKA (reference sequence).

This clonotype has a handful of counts. The V and J genes are TRBV6-5 and TRBJ1-3, with D possibly matching TRBD1 (5 bases). The CDR3 is made up of 15 amino acids. V lost 0 bases to trimming and J lost 5 bases, with 11 bases between them. Germline V CDR1 and CDR2: MNHEY, SVGAGI. The CDR3 sequence is CASSYSRTIRNTIYF. In DNA form, the CDR3 reads TGTGCCAGCAGTTACTCTAGGACAATTCGAAACACCATATATTTT.